One sample yielded the 20 T cell receptor beta chains listed below, sequenced in a study of blood T cell repertoires in COVID-19. Clones were read by immunoSEQ multiplex PCR, and TCRdb kept only the in-frame ones, dropping some. Of about 18,000 clones listed, roughly 90% are singletons. What was sequenced was peripheral blood. The origin of the receptors is a human donor in a cohort sampled during active COVID-19.

The chain joins TRBV19 to TRBJ2-1; TRBD2 is a possible D gene (5 bases). The germline V gene has CDR1 LNHDA and CDR2 SQIVND (reference sequence). The CDR3 covers 12 residues. V was shortened by 4 bases and J by 7 bases, with 8 bases between the two germline ends. The CDR3 protein is CASSRGVNEQFF. In nucleotides, the CDR3 is TGTGCCAGTAGTAGGGGAGTTAATGAGCAGTTCTTC.

The rearrangement joins TRBV16 to TRBJ2-1; maybe TRBD1 (6 bases). V lost 4 bases and J 9 bases, leaving 13 bases between the germline ends. This CDR3 comprises 13 residues. In germline, CDR1 is KGHSY, CDR2 FQNENV. The CDR3 DNA reads TGTGCCAGCAGCCCCATCCGGGACATTGAGCAGTTCTTC. The encoded protein is CASSPIRDIEQFF.

The V gene is TRBV25-1, the J gene TRBJ2-1; 15 nucleotides agree with TRBD2. The CDR3 length is 15 residues. V lost 5 bases and J lost 6; bases outside the gene matches: 2. Per the germline V gene, CDR1 is MGHDK and CDR2 is SYGVNS. The CDR3 bases are TGTGCCAGCAGTTGGACTAGCGGGAGGGTCAATGAGCAGTTCTTC. Translated: CASSWTSGRVNEQFF.

The chain is built from TRBV21-1 and TRBJ2-4; TRBD1, the D gene given by the table, was not confirmed from the DNA. TRBV21-1 is a recognized pseudogene. The CDR3 spans 16 residues. Here the CDR3 reads CASSKVLQAAKNIQYF. CDR3 DNA: TGTGCCAGCAGCAAGGTTCTCCAGGCAGCCAAAAACATTCAGTACTTC.

This chain links TRBV4-1 with TRBJ2-6; TRBD2 aligns across 9 bases. V dropped 11 bases and J dropped 1; count of bases not matched to a gene: 18. The germline V gene has CDR1 MGHRA and CDR2 YSYEKL. The CDR3 length is 19 residues. For the CDR3, the DNA is TGCGCCCCCAGCCAATCCGCGCGGGGGGGGAGTTCTGGGGCCAACGTCCTGACTTTC. Translating it yields CAPSQSARGGSSGANVLTF.

The gene calls are TRBV7-2 and TRBJ2-1; 7 positions agree with TRBD2. CDR1 is SGHTA, CDR2 FQGNSA, per germline. With V trimmed by 2 bases and J by 7 bases, 14 bases remained unmatched. The CDR3 runs to 17 residues. DNA of the CDR3: TGTGCCAGCAGCTTACGAGGTTGGGGGAGGGCCCGGAATGAGCAGTTCTTC. Amino acids: CASSLRGWGRARNEQFF.

This sequence joins TRBV7-2 and TRBJ2-5; 7 bases are shared with TRBD2. From germline, CDR1 is SGHTA and CDR2 FQGNSA. Trimming took 1 base from V and 4 from J; bases not matched to a gene: 6. The CDR3 totals 15 residues. CDR3 nucleotide sequence: TGTGCCAGCAGCTTAGTTTCGCGGGAGCGAGAGACCCAGTACTTC. It yields the protein CASSLVSRERETQYF. Using reference TRBV7-2 and TRBJ2-5 for the parts outside the CDR3, the full variable domain is GAGVSQSPSNKVTEKGKDVELRCDPISGHTALYWYRQSLGQGLEFLIYFQGNSAPDKSGLPSDRFSAERTGGSVSTLTIQRTQQEDSAVYLCASSLVSRERETQYFGPGTRLLVL.

This rearrangement joins TRBV7-6 to TRBJ2-3, with 10 bases matching TRBD2. V was clipped by 5 bases and J by 0 bases; unmatched bases: 2. The CDR3 has 15 amino acids. Germline V gives CDR1 SGHVS, CDR2 FNYEAQ. In DNA form, the CDR3 reads TGTGCCAGCAGCCCACTAGCGGGGAGCACAGATACGCAGTATTTT. Protein: CASSPLAGSTDTQYF.

The chain carries TRBV19 and TRBJ2-2; D is possibly TRBD1 (6 bases). The CDR3 contains 16 residues. Germline V CDR1 and CDR2: LNHDA, SQIVND (reference sequence). Trimming took off 4 bases at V and 4 bases at J, with 16 bases between the two ends. CDR3 DNA: TGTGCCAGTAGTAGCTTCAGGGACACCCGCACCGGGGAGCTGTTTTTT. Encoded protein: CASSSFRDTRTGELFF.

This clone is a singleton in its sample. This chain joins TRBV11-2 and TRBJ2-7; possible D gene TRBD1, 6 bases. The germline V and J ends were trimmed by 5 bases and 0 bases, with 17 bases remaining between them. Germline loops: CDR1 SGHAT, CDR2 FQNNGV. The length of the CDR3 is 16 residues. The CDR3 bases are TGTGCCAGCAGCCAATATTCAGGGGTTGCCTCCTACGAGCAGTACTTC. This translates into CASSQYSGVASYEQYF. The complete variable domain, with remaining parts taken from reference TRBV11-2 and TRBJ2-7, reads EAGVAQSPRYKIIEKRQSVAFWCNPISGHATLYWYQQILGQGPKLLIQFQNNGVVDDSQLPKDRFSAERLKGVDSTLKIQPAKLEDSAVYLCASSQYSGVASYEQYFGPGTRLTVT.

The V and J genes are TRBV7-6 and TRBJ2-1; 13 nucleotides agree with TRBD2. The CDR3 length is 20 residues. Per the germline V gene, CDR1 is SGHVS and CDR2 is FNYEAQ. V was pared by 3 bases and J by 3 bases, with 14 bases of the junction left unmatched. The CDR3, as DNA: TGTGCCAGCAGCTTGACCGGGACTAGCGGGGCGTGGGGGCTCTACAATGAGCAGTTCTTC. Translated, it gives CASSLTGTSGAWGLYNEQFF. Using reference TRBV7-6 and TRBJ2-1 for the parts outside the CDR3, the full variable domain is GAGVSQSPRYKVTKRGQDVALRCDPISGHVSLYWYRQALGQGPEFLTYFNYEAQQDKSGLPNDRFSAERPEGSISTLTIQRTEQRDSAMYRCASSLTGTSGAWGLYNEQFFGPGTRLTVL.

This chain connects TRBV19 to TRBJ1-4; 9 nucleotides match TRBD1. The CDR3 length is 14 residues. Germline CDR1 is LNHDA and CDR2 is SQIVND (reference sequence). Trimming at V came to 6 bases and at J to 7 bases, leaving 6 bases not matched to a gene. CDR3 nucleotide sequence: TGTGCCAGTAGCCGGGACAGGGTATCTGAAAAACTGTTTTTT. Residues: CASSRDRVSEKLFF.

This clone was picked up one time. V is TRBV2 and J is TRBJ2-7; D gene ambiguous. The CDR3 is 12 residues long. In germline, CDR1 is SNHLY, CDR2 FYNNEI. V was pared by 4 bases and J by 12 bases, with 16 bases between. CDR3 loop: CASSGPQIQRYF. In DNA form, the CDR3 reads TGTGCCAGCAGTGGACCCCAAATTCAGCGGTACTTC. Variable domain in full (rest from reference TRBV2 and TRBJ2-7): EPEVTQTPSHQVTQMGQEVILRCVPISNHLYFYWYRQILGQKVEFLVSFYNNEISEKSEIFDDQFSVERPDGSNFTLKIRSTKLEDSAMYFCASSGPQIQRYFGPGTRLTVT.

The V and J genes are TRBV11-2 and TRBJ2-4, with 8 bases fitting TRBD1. The germline V gene has CDR1 SGHAT and CDR2 FQNNGV. J gave up 7 bases and V 5 bases, and 13 bases lay outside the gene matches. This CDR3 contains 16 residues. This CDR3 reads CASSVQGASRRNIQYF. The CDR3 DNA reads as TGTGCCAGCAGCGTTCAGGGGGCCAGTCGTCGCAACATTCAGTACTTC.

A single count supports this clone. V is TRBV30 and J is TRBJ2-2; D is ambiguous. Germline V gene data show CDR1 as GTSNPN and CDR2 as SVGIG (reference sequence). The CDR3 is made up of 14 amino acids. V was trimmed by 8 bases and J by 3 bases, leaving 16 bases between them. As DNA, the CDR3 is TGTGCCCACGGGTCGGCGGCTTACACCGGGGAGCTGTTTTTT. The encoded protein is CAHGSAAYTGELFF.

J is TRBJ2-3 and V is TRBV28; 10 positions agree with TRBD2. The CDR3 runs to 15 residues. The V gene end was trimmed by 5 bases and the J gene end by 2 bases; junction bases not matched to a gene: 4. Germline V gives CDR1 MDHEN, CDR2 SYDVKM. CDR3 amino acids: CASSPSGSVTDTQYF. The CDR3 DNA reads TGTGCCAGCAGTCCTAGCGGGAGCGTCACAGATACGCAGTATTTT. The complete variable domain, with remaining parts taken from reference TRBV28 and TRBJ2-3, reads DVKVTQSSRYLVKRTGEKVFLECVQDMDHENMFWYRQDPGLGLRLIYFSYDVKMKEKGDIPEGYSVSREKKERFSLILESASTNQTSMYLCASSPSGSVTDTQYFGPGTRLTVL.

V usage is TRBV30 and J usage is TRBJ1-5; 8 nucleotides align to TRBD1. The V gene end was trimmed by 3 bases and the J gene end by 8 bases; junction bases not matched to a gene: 6. The V gene's germline CDR1 is GTSNPN and CDR2 SVGIG (reference sequence). CDR3 length: 13 residues. Written as DNA, the CDR3 is TGTGCCTGGAGGGGGACAGGAGGAGAGCCCCAGCATTTT. It codes for CAWRGTGGEPQHF. The variable domain in full, completed from reference TRBV30 and TRBJ1-5, reads SQTIHQWPATLVQPVGSPLSLECTVEGTSNPNLYWYRQAAGRGLQLLFYSVGIGQISSEVPQNLSASRPQDRQFILSSKKLLLSDSGFYLCAWRGTGGEPQHFGDGTRLSIL.

V is TRBV6-5 and J is TRBJ2-2, with D possibly matching TRBD2 (5 bases). Germline V gene data show CDR1 as MNHEY and CDR2 as SVGAGI. This CDR3 has 15 amino acids. With 5 bases removed from V and 1 base from J, the gap between germline ends came to 11 bases. CDR3 residues: CASSPRRGNTGELFF. The CDR3 DNA sequence: TGTGCCAGCAGTCCCCGACGGGGGAACACCGGGGAGCTGTTTTTT.

CDR3 amino acids: CASSLEGRGLGNSPLHF. CDR3 in DNA: TGCGCCAGCAGCTTGGAAGGCAGGGGGTTGGGTAATTCACCCCTCCACTTT. The genes are TRBV5-1 and TRBJ1-6; TRBD1 matches 7 bases. There are 17 residues in the CDR3. Germline assignment: CDR1 SGHRS and CDR2 YFSETQ. Trimming cost V 0 bases and J 6 bases; bases outside gene matches: 9. The whole variable domain, remainder taken from reference TRBV5-1 and TRBJ1-6, is KAGVTQTPRYLIKTRGQQVTLSCSPISGHRSVSWYQQTPGQGLQFLFEYFSETQRNKGNFPGRFSGRQFSNSRSEMNVSTLELGDSALYLCASSLEGRGLGNSPLHFGNGTRLTVT.

V and J are TRBV28 and TRBJ2-2; 10 bases are a match to TRBD2. J lost 5 bases, V lost 7 bases, and 13 bases had no gene match. Germline V lookup: CDR1 MDHEN, CDR2 SYDVKM. CDR3 size: 17 residues. The CDR3 DNA is TGTGCCAGCACCTTACGCAGCGGGAGGGATCCGACCGGGGAGCTGTTTTTT. Amino acids: CASTLRSGRDPTGELFF.